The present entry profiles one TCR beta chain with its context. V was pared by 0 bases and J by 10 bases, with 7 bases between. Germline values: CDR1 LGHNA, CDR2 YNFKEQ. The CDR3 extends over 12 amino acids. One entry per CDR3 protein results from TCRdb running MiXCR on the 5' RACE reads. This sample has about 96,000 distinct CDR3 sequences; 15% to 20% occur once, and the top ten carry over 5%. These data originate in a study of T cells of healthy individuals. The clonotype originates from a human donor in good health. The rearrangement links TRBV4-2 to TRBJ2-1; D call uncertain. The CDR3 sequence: CASSQELGEQFF. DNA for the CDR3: TGTGCCAGCAGCCAAGAGTTGGGGGAGCAGTTCTTC.